These T cell receptor beta chains were read from a single sample in a study of T cell responses to AZD1222 COVID-19 vaccine. The assay was immunoSEQ multiplex PCR, and TCRdb's table has in-frame clones only and misses some. The data contain about 140,000 clones, around nine tenths of them singletons. The sample here was peripheral blood, taken on day 0 of AZD1222 vaccination. The receptors shown here come from an adult in good health. Each CDR3 is given with its conserved first and last residue. D genes are given only for firm matches. Part of the rows lack a size; the others show once, few, many or a class for expanded clones.

v_call	j_call	clone_size	d_call	cdr3_aa	cdr3_nt
TRBV28	TRBJ2-7	-	-	CASSLWGVAASSYEQYF	TGTGCCAGCAGTTTATGGGGGGTGGCCGCAAGCTCCTACGAGCAGTACTTC
TRBV4-1	TRBJ2-7	-	-	CASSHLGRAYEQYF	TGCGCCAGCAGCCATCTCGGACGTGCCTACGAGCAGTACTTC
TRBV3-1/TRBV3-2	TRBJ2-2	few	TRBD2	CASSRRREGGTGELFF	TGTGCCAGCAGCCGGCGGCGGGAGGGGGGCACCGGGGAGCTGTTTTTT
TRBV5-1	TRBJ2-1	-	-	CASSSSRGGGNEQFF	TGCGCCAGCAGCTCGTCTCGGGGTGGGGGGAATGAGCAGTTCTTC
TRBV28	TRBJ2-7	-	-	CASSGTLHPYEQYF	TGTGCCAGCAGTGGGACCCTCCATCCCTACGAGCAGTACTTC
TRBV4-1	TRBJ1-4	-	TRBD1	CASSQGPGQGAGKLFF	TGCGCCAGCAGCCAGGGCCCGGGACAGGGGGCGGGAAAACTGTTTTTT
TRBV28	TRBJ2-7	once	-	CASSLGGLVSYEQYF	TGTGCCAGCAGTTTAGGGGGGCTAGTCTCCTACGAGCAGTACTTC
TRBV6-1	TRBJ2-5	once	TRBD1	CASSAPDRGWGETQYF	TGTGCCAGCAGTGCCCCAGACAGGGGGTGGGGGGAGACCCAGTACTTC
TRBV4-1	TRBJ2-3	-	-	CASSQVGADTQYF	TGCGCCAGCAGCCAAGTTGGTGCAGATACGCAGTATTTT
TRBV7-3	TRBJ2-3	-	TRBD2	CASSPTLRLAGGPGDTQYF	TGTGCCAGCAGCCCCACCCTAAGACTAGCGGGAGGGCCAGGAGATACGCAGTATTTT
TRBV7-8	TRBJ1-4	-	-	CASSLALTQEANEKLFF	TGTGCCAGCAGCTTAGCCCTCACGCAGGAGGCTAATGAAAAACTGTTTTTT
TRBV15	TRBJ2-5	-	TRBD1	CATSRASLGQGVETQYF	TGTGCCACCAGCAGAGCTTCTCTGGGACAGGGGGTAGAGACCCAGTACTTC
TRBV10-3	TRBJ2-1	once	-	CAISEAGKYNEQFF	TGTGCCATCAGTGAGGCGGGGAAATACAATGAGCAGTTCTTC
TRBV30	TRBJ1-4	-	-	CAWSVGNEKLFF	TGTGCCTGGAGTGTCGGAAATGAAAAACTGTTTTTT
TRBV2	TRBJ2-3	-	-	CASSGQGMTDTQYF	TGTGCCAGCAGCGGGCAGGGCATGACAGATACGCAGTATTTT
TRBV2	TRBJ2-7	-	-	CASSEGWDGHGEQYF	TGTGCCAGCAGTGAGGGGTGGGACGGACACGGGGAGCAGTACTTC
TRBV19	TRBJ2-7	few	-	CASSPTIDSYEQYF	TGTGCCAGTAGCCCTACAATAGACAGCTACGAGCAGTACTTC
TRBV19	TRBJ1-5	few	-	CASSLYRDLRPQHF	TGTGCCAGTAGTCTCTACAGGGACCTTCGGCCCCAGCATTTT
TRBV2	TRBJ2-7	-	TRBD2	CASSAGLAAPYEQYF	TGTGCCAGCAGTGCAGGACTAGCGGCTCCCTACGAGCAGTACTTC
TRBV5-4	TRBJ2-3	-	-	CASSLPRAADTQYF	TGTGCCAGCAGCCTCCCCCGAGCAGCAGATACGCAGTATTTT
TRBV5-1	TRBJ2-3	-	-	CASSLDEGLVFISDTQYF	TGCGCCAGCAGCTTGGACGAGGGGCTAGTCTTTATCTCAGATACGCAGTATTTT
TRBV7-9	TRBJ1-4	-	-	CASSSSGWGRDEKLFF	TGTGCCAGCAGCTCCTCGGGGTGGGGCCGAGATGAAAAACTGTTTTTT
TRBV29-1	TRBJ1-1	-	TRBD1	CSCYRGLNTEAFF	TGCAGCTGTTACAGGGGGCTGAACACTGAAGCTTTCTTT
TRBV28	TRBJ1-2	-	TRBD1	CASSQTGGLYNYGYTF	TGTGCCAGCAGTCAAACAGGGGGACTATATAACTATGGCTACACCTTC
TRBV9	TRBJ1-6	-	-	CASGMEASGNSPLHF	TGTGCCAGCGGAATGGAAGCTTCGGGTAATTCACCCCTCCACTTT
TRBV28	TRBJ1-2	-	-	CASSLRDGYTF	TGTGCCAGCAGTTTAAGGGATGGCTACACCTTC
TRBV10-1	TRBJ1-1	-	-	CASSRTPNTEAFF	TGCGCCAGCAGCCGAACACCGAACACTGAAGCTTTCTTT
TRBV5-4	TRBJ1-4	-	-	CASSKTGYGEKLFF	TGTGCCAGCAGCAAAACAGGGTATGGTGAAAAACTGTTTTTT
TRBV19	TRBJ2-2	-	-	CASSPWADMNTGELFF	TGTGCCAGTAGTCCCTGGGCCGATATGAACACCGGGGAGCTGTTTTTT
TRBV6-1	TRBJ1-2	once	TRBD1	CASSARTGRTNYGYTF	TGTGCCAGCAGTGCAAGGACAGGGCGAACTAACTATGGCTACACCTTC
TRBV15	TRBJ1-4	-	TRBD1	CATSRVRRTGNEKLFF	TGTGCCACCAGCAGAGTAAGGCGGACAGGGAATGAAAAACTGTTTTTT
TRBV5-1	TRBJ1-6	-	-	CASSLVGNSPLHF	TGCGCCAGCAGCTTGGTTGGTAATTCACCCCTCCACTTT
TRBV5-4	TRBJ1-1	-	-	CASSARGGLRGMRAFF	TGTGCCAGCAGCGCTCGTGGGGGGTTGAGGGGAATGCGAGCTTTCTTT
TRBV5-1	TRBJ2-3	-	TRBD2	CASSLDLAGGTDTQYF	TGCGCCAGCAGCTTGGATCTAGCGGGAGGAACAGATACGCAGTATTTT
TRBV5-4	TRBJ2-1	-	-	CASSLGLPDNEQFF	TGTGCCAGCAGCTTAGGACTCCCCGACAATGAGCAGTTCTTC
TRBV6-1	TRBJ2-2	once	-	CASSERDIRELFF	TGTGCCAGCAGTGAGCGGGACATACGGGAGCTGTTTTTT
TRBV2	TRBJ1-5	-	-	CASSDGGARQPQHF	TGTGCCAGCAGTGATGGGGGGGCAAGGCAGCCCCAGCATTTT